The rows below give T cell receptor beta chains drawn from one sample of a study of blood T cell repertoires in COVID-19. Here immunoSEQ multiplex PCR was the method, and the copy in TCRdb shows in-frame clones only, minus some. This table holds under 95,000 clones, around nine tenths found once. The sequenced sample was peripheral blood. The source is a man aged 55 to 70 with acute or convalescent COVID-19. The CDR3 runs from the conserved cysteine through the conserved F or W. The order of the fields is clone size, J gene, V gene, D gene, CDR3 length, CDR3 DNA, CDR3 protein. The D gene is left open where the match is weak. Only some rows state a clone size, as once, few, many or a class for expanded clones.

NA,TRBJ1-1,TRBV7-8,TRBD1,15,TGTGCCAGCAGCTTATCGAGGACAGGGCCCACTGAAGCTTTCTTT,CASSLSRTGPTEAFF
NA,TRBJ2-7,TRBV4-3,NA,14,TGCGCCAGCAGCCAAGCACTGTACGCCTACGAGCAGTACTTC,CASSQALYAYEQYF
NA,TRBJ1-2,TRBV4-3,NA,15,TGCGCCAGCAGCCTAGGGACACAGTTGAACTATGGCTACACCTTC,CASSLGTQLNYGYTF
NA,TRBJ2-1,TRBV9,TRBD2,16,TGTGCCAGCAGCGTAGCTGGCGGGGGGGGATACAATGAGCAGTTCTTC,CASSVAGGGGYNEQFF
few,TRBJ2-7,TRBV19,NA,16,TGTGCCAGTAGTGTGGCTGGGGGGATCCTAACCTACGAGCAGTACTTC,CASSVAGGILTYEQYF
NA,TRBJ1-3,TRBV30,NA,12,TGTGCCTGGAGTGTACTTTTTAACACCATATATTTT,CAWSVLFNTIYF
once,TRBJ1-1,TRBV15,NA,14,TGTGCCACCAGCAGAGGGGGGCAGAACACTGAAGCTTTCTTT,CATSRGGQNTEAFF
NA,TRBJ1-5,TRBV28,NA,15,TGTGCCAGCAGTTTAAGAGGAAATAGCAATCAGCCCCAGCATTTT,CASSLRGNSNQPQHF
NA,TRBJ1-1,TRBV6-1,TRBD1,17,TGTGCCAGCAGTGAACTCCGGGACAGGGTCAGGAACACTGAAGCTTTCTTT,CASSELRDRVRNTEAFF
NA,TRBJ1-1,TRBV19,NA,13,TGTGCCAGTAACCAGGGGTATTCGACTGAAGCTTTCTTT,CASNQGYSTEAFF
NA,TRBJ1-4,TRBV7-8,NA,15,TGTGCCAGCAGCCCAGGACTGTTTGGGGATGAAAAACTGTTTTTT,CASSPGLFGDEKLFF
NA,TRBJ1-1,TRBV27,TRBD1,16,TGTGCCAGCAGTTTAGGACCGACAGGGTCGGACACTGAAGCTTTCTTT,CASSLGPTGSDTEAFF
NA,TRBJ1-1,TRBV9,TRBD1,15,TGTGCCAGCAGCGTCGGACAGGGCAGAAACACTGAAGCTTTCTTT,CASSVGQGRNTEAFF
NA,TRBJ1-2,TRBV12-3/TRBV12-4,NA,12,TGTGCCAGCACCGTCGAGTCCTATGGCTACACCTTC,CASTVESYGYTF
NA,TRBJ2-5,TRBV3-1/TRBV3-2,NA,15,TGTGCCAGCAGCACCCCGTACGGGGGACAAGAGACCCAGTACTTC,CASSTPYGGQETQYF
NA,TRBJ2-5,TRBV4-3,NA,17,TGCGCCAGCAGCCAAGATCTTGTATCACCGAGTCGGGAGACCCAGTACTTC,CASSQDLVSPSRETQYF
NA,TRBJ2-3,TRBV7-2,NA,15,TGTGCCAGCAGCTTAATCGCGGGGAGGCCAGATACGCAGTATTTT,CASSLIAGRPDTQYF
NA,TRBJ1-1,TRBV6-5,NA,14,TGTGCCAGCAGTTACTCCAGGGCGAACACTGAAGCTTTCTTT,CASSYSRANTEAFF
few,TRBJ2-7,TRBV19,NA,14,TGTGCCAGTAGCCCCTTCGTCGGGGACTACGAGCAGTACTTC,CASSPFVGDYEQYF
few,TRBJ1-6,TRBV5-1,NA,13,TGCGCCAGCAGCATGTCCACAGGTCCACCCCTCCACTTT,CASSMSTGPPLHF
NA,TRBJ1-6,TRBV4-1,NA,16,TGCGCCAGCAGCCAACACGTTTTTCAGTATAATTCACCCCTCCACTTT,CASSQHVFQYNSPLHF
NA,TRBJ2-2,TRBV6-5,TRBD2,16,TGTGCCAGCAGTTACCCTAGATCTAGCGGAACCGGGGAGCTGTTTTTT,CASSYPRSSGTGELFF
NA,TRBJ1-4,TRBV4-3,NA,17,TGCGCCAGCAGCCCACAAGTTGGCCGGGTTGCTAATGAAAAACTGTTTTTT,CASSPQVGRVANEKLFF
NA,TRBJ2-7,TRBV15,NA,14,TGTGCCACCAGCAGAGGTATCAGGAATTACGAGCAGTACTTC,CATSRGIRNYEQYF
NA,TRBJ2-7,TRBV6-2/TRBV6-3,NA,14,TGTGCCAGCAGTTACTCCGCGTCACCCTACGAGCAGTACTTC,CASSYSASPYEQYF
NA,TRBJ1-4,TRBV6-5,NA,12,TGTGCCAGCAGAGCACAACAGGAAAAACTGTTTTTT,CASRAQQEKLFF